One and the same sample provided the 27 T cell receptor beta chains below, sequenced in a study of cytomegalovirus exposure and HLA in healthy donors. Primers: 60 Vbeta forward and 13 Jbeta reverse. Here immunoSEQ multiplex PCR was the method, and the copy in TCRdb shows in-frame clones only, minus some. The table includes about 100,000 clones, around three quarters detected once. The specimen was PBMCs. The receptors stem from a woman in her late teens or twenties in good health and CMV-seropositive.

The chain joins TRBV27 to TRBJ1-4; 7 nucleotides line up with TRBD1. J was trimmed by 3 bases and V by 3 bases; bases with no gene match: 7. The CDR3 loop spans 16 amino acids. Germline values: CDR1 MNHEY, CDR2 SMNVEV (reference sequence). CDR3 sequence: CASSLRQGGANEKLFF. CDR3 sequence (DNA): TGTGCCAGCAGTTTGAGACAGGGTGGTGCTAATGAAAAACTGTTTTTT.

The sample holds a few counts of this clone. This rearrangement joins TRBV5-4 to TRBJ2-7, with TRBD2 matching 9 bases. The V gene's germline CDR1 is SGHNT and CDR2 YYREEE (reference sequence). The CDR3 spans 17 residues. The junction had 13 bases not matched to a gene; V was cut back by 2 bases and J by 4 bases. The CDR3 is CASSFVAGANLVYEQYF. CDR3 DNA: TGTGCCAGCAGCTTTGTAGCGGGAGCCAATTTGGTTTACGAGCAGTACTTC. The complete variable domain, with remaining parts taken from reference TRBV5-4 and TRBJ2-7, reads ETGVTQSPTHLIKTRGQQVTLRCSSQSGHNTVSWYQQALGQGPQFIFQYYREEENGRGNFPPRFSGLQFPNYSSELNVNALELDDSALYLCASSFVAGANLVYEQYFGPGTRLTVT.

A few counts support this clone. The chain recombines TRBV7-6 with TRBJ2-3; D is uncertain. Trimming stripped 2 bases from V and 6 bases from J, with 6 bases between. The CDR3 totals 12 residues. Germline V CDR1 and CDR2: SGHVS, FNYEAQ. CDR3 protein: CASSLSVDTQYF. The CDR3 nucleotides read TGTGCCAGCAGCTTATCAGTGGATACGCAGTATTTT.

This chain connects TRBV18 to TRBJ2-7; TRBD1 aligns across 9 bases. This CDR3 spans 15 amino acids. CDR1 and CDR2 (germline): KGHSH, LQKENI. V was clipped by 3 bases and J by 3 bases; unmatched bases: 6. CDR3 sequence: CASSPGQGQGYEQYF. CDR3 nucleotides: TGTGCCAGCTCACCCGGACAGGGACAGGGCTACGAGCAGTACTTC.

This rearrangement joins TRBV29-1 to TRBJ2-7; no clear D gene. Trimming pared 4 bases from V and 0 bases from J, leaving 10 bases between. Germline V CDR1 and CDR2: SQVTM, ANQGSEA. The CDR3 contains 13 residues. CDR3 bases: TGCAGCGTTGGTCCCGGTAGCTCCTACGAGCAGTACTTC. The encoded protein is CSVGPGSSYEQYF.

This chain joins TRBV5-4 and TRBJ2-7; 11 bases line up with TRBD1. Germline loops: CDR1 SGHNT, CDR2 YYREEE (reference sequence). Trimming took 4 bases from V and 5 from J; bases not matched to a gene: 5. CDR3 length equals 14 residues. The CDR3 DNA is TGTGCCAGCAGCCGATGGACAGGGGGCAACGAGCAGTACTTC. Residues: CASSRWTGGNEQYF.

The CDR3 nucleotides read TGTGCCAGCAGAGAGACAGGGCCCGAAGCTTTCTTT. Translation: CASRETGPEAFF. This chain connects TRBV6-7 to TRBJ1-1; 7 nucleotides agree with TRBD1. Being an ORF, TRBV6-7 has a function that is uncertain. The CDR3 length is 12 residues. V shed 6 bases and J 8 bases; nucleotides not matched to a gene: 6.

This clone was seen a few times. The chain links TRBV19 to TRBJ2-2, with a possible D match to TRBD1 (5 bases). V was shortened by 7 bases and J by 4 bases, with 16 bases between the two germline ends. Germline values: CDR1 LNHDA, CDR2 SQIVND (reference sequence). The CDR3 covers 15 residues. The CDR3, as DNA: TGTGCCAGTATAAGAAGCCAGGGCTCCACCGGGGAGCTGTTTTTT. Translated, it gives CASIRSQGSTGELFF.

This rearrangement joins TRBV5-4 to TRBJ1-1; tentatively, D is TRBD1 (6 bases). Trimming removed 2 bases at V and 0 bases at J, with 8 bases between. The CDR3 is 14 residues long. Germline assignment: CDR1 SGHNT and CDR2 YYREEE (reference sequence). As DNA, the CDR3 is TGTGCCAGCAGCTTCGGACAGATGAACACTGAAGCTTTCTTT. Its translation is CASSFGQMNTEAFF.

This clone occurred a few times. The rearrangement uses TRBV11-3 and TRBJ2-7; 11 nucleotides line up with TRBD1. The CDR3 runs 16 residues. The J segment lost 0 bases and the V segment lost 8 bases, leaving 9 bases of the junction unmatched. Germline V gene sequence: CDR1 SGHNT, CDR2 YENEEA. This CDR3 is CASAWAGTGGSYEQYF. The CDR3 coding sequence is TGTGCCAGCGCCTGGGCCGGGACAGGGGGCTCCTACGAGCAGTACTTC.

As regards this clone: No conserved phenylalanine or tryptophan ends this CDR3, so it is likely a read error. The genes are TRBV6-5 and TRBJ1-5; TRBD1 matches 7 bases. The CDR3 contains 15 residues. The junction had 9 bases not matched to a gene; V was cut back by 6 bases and J by 4 bases. Germline CDR1 MNHEY, CDR2 SVGAGI. DNA for the CDR3: TGTGCCAGCAGGACGACAGGGCTTGCGAATCAGCCCCAGCATGTT. Translated, it gives CASRTTGLANQPQHV.

V gene TRBV15 combines with J gene TRBJ2-3; no clear D gene. Germline loops: CDR1 LNHNV, CDR2 YYDKDF (reference sequence). The CDR3 runs 16 residues. Trimming stripped 5 bases from V and 1 base from J, with 16 bases between. The CDR3 sequence: CATSGFGRSRTDTQYF. The DNA for the CDR3 is TGTGCCACCAGCGGGTTTGGTAGGAGCCGCACAGATACGCAGTATTTT. The full variable domain, in which reference TRBV15 and TRBJ2-3 provide the parts outside the CDR3, is DAMVIQNPRYQVTQFGKPVTLSCSQTLNHNVMYWYQQKSSQAPKLLFHYYDKDFNNEADTPDNFQSRRPNTSFCFLDIRSPGLGDTAMYLCATSGFGRSRTDTQYFGPGTRLTVL.

The chain has TRBV19 and TRBJ2-1; TRBD1 matches at 8 bases. Germline V gene data show CDR1 as LNHDA and CDR2 as SQIVND (reference sequence). V lost 9 bases to trimming and J lost 7 bases; unmatched junction nucleotides: 14. The CDR3 has 15 residues. The chain's CDR3 is CASFHPGGAKNEQFF. The CDR3 region has the DNA TGTGCCAGCTTCCATCCAGGGGGCGCGAAGAATGAGCAGTTCTTC.

This sequence joins TRBV19 and TRBJ1-3; 7 bases map to TRBD1. V shed 4 bases and J 4 bases; nucleotides not matched to a gene: 7. This CDR3 region has 15 residues. CDR1 and CDR2 from the germline V gene are LNHDA and SQIVND (reference sequence). The CDR3: CASSSSGTAGNTIYF. The CDR3 region has the DNA TGTGCCAGTAGTAGTTCCGGGACAGCAGGAAACACCATATATTTT.

The rearrangement links TRBV6-5 to TRBJ2-3, with D possibly TRBD1 on 5 matching bases. The CDR3 is 11 residues long. CDR1 MNHEY and CDR2 SVGAGI come from the germline V gene. The ends were cut back, 2 bases at V and 11 bases at J, with 8 bases in the middle. The CDR3 here is CASSYQGWQYF. CDR3 DNA sequence: TGTGCCAGCAGTTACCAGGGATGGCAGTATTTT.

The genes are TRBV28 and TRBJ1-5; the D gene is possibly TRBD1 (6 bases). CDR3 length: 14 residues. V lost 6 bases and J lost 7, with 16 bases in between. Germline V gene lookup returns CDR1 MDHEN and CDR2 SYDVKM. CDR3 residues: CASRVQGIGQPQHF. CDR3 nucleotides: TGTGCCAGCAGGGTACAGGGAATCGGGCAGCCCCAGCATTTT. Combining the CDR3 with reference TRBV28 and TRBJ1-5 gives the whole variable domain DVKVTQSSRYLVKRTGEKVFLECVQDMDHENMFWYRQDPGLGLRLIYFSYDVKMKEKGDIPEGYSVSREKKERFSLILESASTNQTSMYLCASRVQGIGQPQHFGDGTRLSIL.

The J gene is TRBJ2-7, the V gene TRBV11-2; 10 nucleotides line up with TRBD2. This CDR3 comprises 14 residues. Germline V gives CDR1 SGHAT, CDR2 FQNNGV. The J segment lost 7 bases and the V segment lost 1 base, leaving 4 bases of the junction unmatched. The CDR3 loop is CASSLVPSGSEQYF. DNA for the CDR3: TGTGCCAGCAGCTTAGTGCCTAGCGGGAGTGAGCAGTACTTC.

The rearrangement joins TRBV7-9 to TRBJ1-4; the match to TRBD1 covers 9 bases. The CDR3 runs 16 residues. V was clipped by 6 bases and J by 5 bases; unmatched bases: 10. In germline, CDR1 is SEHNR, CDR2 FQNEAQ (reference sequence). The DNA for the CDR3 is TGTGCCAGCAGTTTGACAGGGGGGAAACTCAATGAAAAACTGTTTTTT. This encodes CASSLTGGKLNEKLFF.

The chain uses TRBV25-1 and TRBJ2-1; 7 nucleotides align to TRBD1. V lost 1 base, J lost 6 bases, and 3 bases stayed unmatched. Germline-derived CDR1 and CDR2 are MGHDK and SYGVNS. The CDR3 has 14 amino acids. This CDR3 is CASSEWAGGNEQFF. The CDR3 coding sequence is TGTGCCAGCAGTGAATGGGCAGGGGGCAATGAGCAGTTCTTC. Looking up the rest from reference TRBV25-1 and TRBJ2-1 gives the full variable domain: EADIYQTPRYLVIGTGKKITLECSQTMGHDKMYWYQQDPGMELHLIHYSYGVNSTEKGDLSSESTVSRIRTEHFPLTLESARPSHTSQYLCASSEWAGGNEQFFGPGTRLTVL.

The chain combines TRBV6-5 with TRBJ2-1; the D is unclear. CDR1 is MNHEY, CDR2 SVGAGI, per germline. The V end was cut by 0 bases, the J end by 7 bases, with 7 bases between. This CDR3 is built from 13 residues. DNA for the CDR3: TGTGCCAGCAGTTACTCGAGAGATAATGAGCAGTTCTTC. This translates into CASSYSRDNEQFF.

The J gene is TRBJ1-2, the V gene TRBV11-3; TRBD1 is a possible D gene (5 bases). This CDR3 is built from 13 residues. From germline, CDR1 is SGHNT and CDR2 YENEEA. Deletions cut 6 bases from V and 8 bases from J, with 16 bases between. CDR3 sequence: CASRGGGERGYTF. For the CDR3, the DNA is TGTGCCAGCAGGGGGGGAGGAGAGAGAGGCTACACCTTC.

This chain uses TRBV30 with TRBJ2-1, with 7 bases lining up with TRBD1. Germline values: CDR1 GTSNPN, CDR2 SVGIG (reference sequence). The CDR3 length is 14 residues. The V and J ends lost 0 bases and 9 bases, in that order; junction bases with no gene match: 8. The CDR3 DNA is TGTGCCTGGAGTGTAAGCTACAGGGGTGGTGAGCAGTTCTTC. Translating it yields CAWSVSYRGGEQFF.

The rearrangement uses TRBV6-1 and TRBJ2-5; 11 bases match TRBD2. The CDR3 covers 16 residues. Germline loops: CDR1 MNHNS, CDR2 SASEGT. V trimming: 2 bases; J trimming: 5 bases; junction bases outside the gene matches: 7. CDR3 nucleotides: TGTGCCAGCAGTGAATCTCTAGCGGGAGGTTTGGAGACCCAGTACTTC. It translates to CASSESLAGGLETQYF.

This clone was recorded only once. The V gene is TRBV5-1, the J gene TRBJ2-7, with a weak D call TRBD2 (5 bases). This CDR3 region has 15 residues. V was trimmed by 4 bases and J by 0 bases, leaving 14 bases between them. The V gene's germline CDR1 is SGHRS and CDR2 YFSETQ. The CDR3 DNA is TGCGCCAGCAGCCGGGGAGCAGCAACCTCCTACGAGCAGTACTTC. Amino acids: CASSRGAATSYEQYF.

This clone has just one count. The chain combines TRBV5-1 with TRBJ2-3, with 15 positions matching TRBD2. The CDR3 runs 19 residues. Germline assignment: CDR1 SGHRS and CDR2 YFSETQ. V trimming: 0 bases; J trimming: 5 bases; junction bases outside the gene matches: 10. CDR3: CASSLGGTSGRNVGDTQYF. The DNA for the CDR3 is TGCGCCAGCAGCTTGGGAGGGACTAGCGGGAGGAACGTGGGAGATACGCAGTATTTT.

This clone was seen once. This rearrangement joins TRBV5-1 to TRBJ2-3, with a weak D call TRBD2 (6 bases). The CDR3 runs 14 residues. Trimming left V 7 bases short and J 3 bases short, with 15 bases between. CDR1 and CDR2 from the germline V gene are SGHRS and YFSETQ. The CDR3 sequence is CASASEDVTDTQYF. The CDR3 coding sequence is TGCGCCAGCGCTAGCGAGGATGTGACAGATACGCAGTATTTT.

The CDR3 spells CASSLKRDEQFF. The DNA of the CDR3 is TGTGCCAGCAGCCTAAAGCGGGATGAGCAGTTCTTC. The chain recombines TRBV7-9 with TRBJ2-1, with D perhaps matching TRBD2 (6 bases). CDR1 is SEHNR and CDR2 is FQNEAQ in the germline V gene (reference sequence). Trimming stripped 5 bases from V and 8 bases from J, with 10 bases between. There are 12 residues in the CDR3.